This is a list of T cell receptor beta chains from one sample in a study of blood T cell repertoires in COVID-19. Some clones are missing from TCRdb's copy, which holds only in-frame ones; the method was immunoSEQ multiplex PCR. The table has approximately 280,000 clones, around 80% seen once. The sample was PBMCs or T cells enriched from blood (not recorded which). The receptors shown here come from a man aged 40-50 years who had been exposed to COVID-19. The CDR3 runs from the conserved cysteine through the conserved F or W. The order of the fields is V gene, clone size, CDR3 protein. Part of the rows lack a size; the others show once, few, many or a class for expanded clones.

TRBV2 NA CASTGKRLATNEKLFF
TRBV5-5 NA CASSFRDRGNNF
TRBV29-1 NA CSVTLSGVEQYF
TRBV5-1 NA CASDPGLAGGGEQFF
TRBV19 NA CASRVQGANTEAFF
TRBV2 once CASSESGRAYGYTF
TRBV20-1 NA CSAFQTGEQFF
TRBV24-1 NA CATSDWADTQYF
TRBV29-1 NA CSLRRRNTEAFF
TRBV6-5 NA CASSPGQKETQYF
TRBV7-9 NA CASSTGQGGTGELFF
TRBV20-1 few CSASPLAGRGSSYNEQFF
TRBV7-6 NA CASSLVGVGPFTGELFF
TRBV24-1 NA CATSDPPGQPQHF
TRBV9 NA CASSIGTGGSEQYF
TRBV6-5 NA CASTPYTPLYNEQFF
TRBV27 NA CATLPWAGRTFSGANVLTF
TRBV24-1 NA CATSSTFGAEQFF
TRBV25-1 NA CASLRQGGGELFF
TRBV7-3 NA CASSPTGTDTQYF
TRBV30 NA CAWGQGANTIYF
TRBV7-9 once CASVRPSSNEQFF
TRBV5-5 once CASSLGSGTGGQPQHF
TRBV24-1 NA CATSDSQGGYGYTF
TRBV6-5 few CASEGKTGPHQPQHF
TRBV14 NA CASSQGRPYEQYF
TRBV10-1 NA CASSDTGTSGLTGELFF
TRBV7-3 few CASSWRGRETQYF
TRBV18 NA CASSRPSEGYNSPLHF
TRBV5-1 few CASSFSGRTYEQYF
TRBV29-1 NA CSAGQGVNQPQHF
TRBV6-5 NA CASRPRAGGSYEQYF
TRBV15 NA CATSRAVTGRAIYVEQFF
TRBV27 few CASSLAGQGRDLGETQYF
TRBV12-3/TRBV12-4 NA CASSLAGDYGYTF
TRBV6-1 NA CASSELWTGGTINSGANVLTF
TRBV6-5 NA CASSYGTGGNGYTF
TRBV2 once CASRSLAYEQYF
TRBV19 NA CASGLTAANYGYTF